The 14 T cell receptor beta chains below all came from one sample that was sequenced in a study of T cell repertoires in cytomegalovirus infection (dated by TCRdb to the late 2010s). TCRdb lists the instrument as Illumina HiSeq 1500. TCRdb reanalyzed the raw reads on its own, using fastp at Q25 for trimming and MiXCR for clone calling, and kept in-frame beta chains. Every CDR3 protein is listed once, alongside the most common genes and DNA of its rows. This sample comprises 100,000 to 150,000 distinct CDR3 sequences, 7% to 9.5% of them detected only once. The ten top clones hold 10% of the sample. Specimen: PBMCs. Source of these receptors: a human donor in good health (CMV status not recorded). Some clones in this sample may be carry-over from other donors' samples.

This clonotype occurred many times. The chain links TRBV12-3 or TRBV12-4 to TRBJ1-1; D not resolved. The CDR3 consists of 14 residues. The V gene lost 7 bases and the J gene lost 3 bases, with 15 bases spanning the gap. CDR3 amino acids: CASKLLGSDTEAFF. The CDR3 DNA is TGTGCCAGCAAACTCCTGGGATCGGACACTGAAGCTTTCTTT.

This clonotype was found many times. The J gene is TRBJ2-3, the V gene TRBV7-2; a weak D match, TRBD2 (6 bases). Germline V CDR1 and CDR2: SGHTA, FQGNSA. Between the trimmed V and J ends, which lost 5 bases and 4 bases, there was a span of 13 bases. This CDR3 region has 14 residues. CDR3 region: CASSRLGGADTQYF. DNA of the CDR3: TGTGCCAGCAGCCGACTCGGGGGTGCAGATACGCAGTATTTT.

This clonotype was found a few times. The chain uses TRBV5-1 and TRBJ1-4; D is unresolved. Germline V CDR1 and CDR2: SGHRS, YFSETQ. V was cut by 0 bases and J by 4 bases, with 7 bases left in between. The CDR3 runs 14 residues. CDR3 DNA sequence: TGCGCCAGCAGCTTGGACGGACTTAATGAAAAACTGTTTTTT. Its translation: CASSLDGLNEKLFF.

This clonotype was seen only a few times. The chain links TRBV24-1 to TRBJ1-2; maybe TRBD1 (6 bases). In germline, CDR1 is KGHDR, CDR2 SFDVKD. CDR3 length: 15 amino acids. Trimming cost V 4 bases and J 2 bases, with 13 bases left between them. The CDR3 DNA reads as TGTGCCACCAGTGACCCAACCGGGACAAACTATGGCTACACCTTC. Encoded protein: CATSDPTGTNYGYTF.

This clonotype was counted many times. The CDR3 loop reads CASSLDPNYGYTF. The DNA for the CDR3 is TGTGCCAGCAGCTTAGACCCCAACTATGGCTACACCTTC. The chain recombines TRBV7-2 with TRBJ1-2; D not certain. This CDR3 region has 13 residues. Trimming left V 1 base short and J 2 bases short, with 5 bases between. Germline-derived CDR1 and CDR2 are SGHTA and FQGNSA.

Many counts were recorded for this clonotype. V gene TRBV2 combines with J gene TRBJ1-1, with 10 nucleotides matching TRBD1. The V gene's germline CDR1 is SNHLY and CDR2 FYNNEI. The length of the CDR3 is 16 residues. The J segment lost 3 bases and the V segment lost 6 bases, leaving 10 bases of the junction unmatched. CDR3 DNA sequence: TGTGCCAGCAGAAAGGACAGGGGGGCTAAGGACACTGAAGCTTTCTTT. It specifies CASRKDRGAKDTEAFF.

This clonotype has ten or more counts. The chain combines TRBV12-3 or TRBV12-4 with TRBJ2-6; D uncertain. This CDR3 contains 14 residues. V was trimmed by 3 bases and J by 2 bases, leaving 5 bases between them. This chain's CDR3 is CASSFGPGANVLTF. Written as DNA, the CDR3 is TGTGCCAGCAGTTTTGGACCTGGGGCCAACGTCCTGACTTTC.

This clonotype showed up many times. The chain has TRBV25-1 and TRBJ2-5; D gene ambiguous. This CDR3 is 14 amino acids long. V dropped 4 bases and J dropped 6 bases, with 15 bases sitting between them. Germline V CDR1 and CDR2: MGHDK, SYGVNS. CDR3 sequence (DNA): TGTGCCAGCAGTGGCCCCGAGTCCGTGAAGACCCAGTACTTC. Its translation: CASSGPESVKTQYF.

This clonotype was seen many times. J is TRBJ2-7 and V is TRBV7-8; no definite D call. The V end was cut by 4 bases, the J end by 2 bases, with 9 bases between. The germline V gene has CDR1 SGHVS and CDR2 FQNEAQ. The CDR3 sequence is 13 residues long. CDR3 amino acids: CASSSRRTYEQYF. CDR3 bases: TGTGCCAGCAGCTCCCGACGGACCTACGAGCAGTACTTC.

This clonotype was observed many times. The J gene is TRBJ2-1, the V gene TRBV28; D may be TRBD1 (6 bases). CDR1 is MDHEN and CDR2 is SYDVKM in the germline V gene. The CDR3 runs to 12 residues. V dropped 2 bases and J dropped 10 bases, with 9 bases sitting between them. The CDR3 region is CASSLNREEQFF. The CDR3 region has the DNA TGTGCCAGCAGTTTAAACAGGGAGGAGCAGTTCTTC.

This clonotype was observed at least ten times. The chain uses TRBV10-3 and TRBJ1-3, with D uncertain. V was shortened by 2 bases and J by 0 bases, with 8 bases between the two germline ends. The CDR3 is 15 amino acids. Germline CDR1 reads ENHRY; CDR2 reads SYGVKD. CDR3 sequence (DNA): TGTGCCATCAGTGAGCGTGGAGGCTCTGGAAACACCATATATTTT. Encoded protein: CAISERGGSGNTIYF.

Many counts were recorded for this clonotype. Here the CDR3 DNA reads TGTGCCAGCAGCCAGGACCTCGGGACCCAGTACTTC. The encoded protein is CASSQDLGTQYF. The chain is built from TRBV7-2 and TRBJ2-5; D gene ambiguous. Germline-derived CDR1 and CDR2 are SGHTA and FQGNSA. V lost 5 bases and J lost 7, with 11 bases in between. CDR3 length: 12 amino acids. The whole variable domain, remainder taken from reference TRBV7-2 and TRBJ2-5, is GAGVSQSPSNKVTEKGKDVELRCDPISGHTALYWYRQSLGQGLEFLIYFQGNSAPDKSGLPSDRFSAERTGGSVSTLTIQRTQQEDSAVYLCASSQDLGTQYFGPGTRLLVL.

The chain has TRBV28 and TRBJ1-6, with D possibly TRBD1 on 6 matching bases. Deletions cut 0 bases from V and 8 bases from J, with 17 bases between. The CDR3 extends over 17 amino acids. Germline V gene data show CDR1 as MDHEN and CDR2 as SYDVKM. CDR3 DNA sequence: TGTGCCAGCAGTTTATGGCAGGGCAGGGGAGTCGATTCACCCCTCCACTTT. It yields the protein CASSLWQGRGVDSPLHF.

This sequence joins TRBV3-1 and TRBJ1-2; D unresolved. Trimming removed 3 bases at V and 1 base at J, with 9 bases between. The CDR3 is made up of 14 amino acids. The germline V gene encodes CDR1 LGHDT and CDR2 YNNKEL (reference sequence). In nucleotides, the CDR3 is TGTGCCAGCAGCCATTCCAGTGGTAACTATGGCTACACCTTC. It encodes CASSHSSGNYGYTF.